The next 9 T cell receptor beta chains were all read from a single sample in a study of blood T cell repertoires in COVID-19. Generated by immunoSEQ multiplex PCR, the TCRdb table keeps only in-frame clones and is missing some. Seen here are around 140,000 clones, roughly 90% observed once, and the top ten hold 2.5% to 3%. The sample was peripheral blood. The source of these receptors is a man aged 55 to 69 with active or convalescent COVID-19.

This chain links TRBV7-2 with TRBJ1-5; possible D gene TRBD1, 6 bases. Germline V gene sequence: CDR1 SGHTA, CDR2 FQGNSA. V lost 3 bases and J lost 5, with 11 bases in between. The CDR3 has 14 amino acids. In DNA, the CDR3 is TGTGCCAGCAGCTTCAGGGGACCGGATCAGCCCCAGCATTTT. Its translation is CASSFRGPDQPQHF. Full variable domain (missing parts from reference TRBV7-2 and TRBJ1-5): GAGVSQSPSNKVTEKGKDVELRCDPISGHTALYWYRQSLGQGLEFLIYFQGNSAPDKSGLPSDRFSAERTGGSVSTLTIQRTQQEDSAVYLCASSFRGPDQPQHFGDGTRLSIL.

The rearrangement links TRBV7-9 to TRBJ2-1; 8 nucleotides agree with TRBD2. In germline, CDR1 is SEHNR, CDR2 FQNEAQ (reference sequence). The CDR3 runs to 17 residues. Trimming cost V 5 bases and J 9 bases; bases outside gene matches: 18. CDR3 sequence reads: CASSPRSSGALLVEQFF. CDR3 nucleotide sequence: TGTGCCAGCAGCCCGCGAAGTAGCGGGGCCCTTCTAGTTGAGCAGTTCTTC.

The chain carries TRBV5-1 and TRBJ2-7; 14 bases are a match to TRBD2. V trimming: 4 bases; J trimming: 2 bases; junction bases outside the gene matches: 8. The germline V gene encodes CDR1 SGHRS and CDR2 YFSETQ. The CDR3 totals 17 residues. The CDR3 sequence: CASSRTRLAGGAYEQYF. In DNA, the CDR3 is TGCGCCAGCAGCCGAACCCGACTAGCGGGGGGGGCCTACGAGCAGTACTTC.

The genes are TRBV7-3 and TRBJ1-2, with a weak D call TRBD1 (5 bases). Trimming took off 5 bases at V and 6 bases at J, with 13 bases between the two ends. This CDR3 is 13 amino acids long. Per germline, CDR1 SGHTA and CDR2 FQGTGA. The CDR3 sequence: CASSPKAGNGYTF. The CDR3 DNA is TGTGCCAGCAGCCCCAAGGCAGGGAATGGCTACACCTTC. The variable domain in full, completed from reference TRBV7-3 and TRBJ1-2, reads GAGVSQTPSNKVTEKGKYVELRCDPISGHTALYWYRQSLGQGPEFLIYFQGTGAADDSGLPNDRFFAVRPEGSVSTLKIQRTERGDSAVYLCASSPKAGNGYTFGSGTRLTVV.

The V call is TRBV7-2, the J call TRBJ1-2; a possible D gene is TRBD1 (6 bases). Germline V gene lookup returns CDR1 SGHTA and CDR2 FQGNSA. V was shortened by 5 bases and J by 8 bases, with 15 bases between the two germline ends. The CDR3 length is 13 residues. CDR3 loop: CASSVNGGRGYTF. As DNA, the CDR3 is TGTGCCAGCAGCGTAAATGGGGGCCGGGGCTACACCTTC.

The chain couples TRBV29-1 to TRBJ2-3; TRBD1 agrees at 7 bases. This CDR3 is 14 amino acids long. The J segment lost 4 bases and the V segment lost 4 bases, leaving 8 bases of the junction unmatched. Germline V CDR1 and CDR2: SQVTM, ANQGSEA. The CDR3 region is CSVVRQGAPDTQYF. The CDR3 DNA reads TGCAGCGTTGTGAGACAGGGTGCCCCAGATACGCAGTATTTT.

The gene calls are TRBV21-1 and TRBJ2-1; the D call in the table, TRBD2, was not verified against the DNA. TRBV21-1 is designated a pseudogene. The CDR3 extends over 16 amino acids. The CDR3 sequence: CASSKGEGSSYNEQFF. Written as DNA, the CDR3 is TGTGCCAGCAGCAAAGGGGAGGGAAGCTCCTACAATGAGCAGTTCTTC.

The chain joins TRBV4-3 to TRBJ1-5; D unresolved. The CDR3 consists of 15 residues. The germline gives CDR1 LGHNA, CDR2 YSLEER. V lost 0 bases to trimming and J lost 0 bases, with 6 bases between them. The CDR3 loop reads CASSQDADSNQPQHF. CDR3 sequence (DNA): TGCGCCAGCAGCCAAGATGCGGATAGCAATCAGCCCCAGCATTTT.

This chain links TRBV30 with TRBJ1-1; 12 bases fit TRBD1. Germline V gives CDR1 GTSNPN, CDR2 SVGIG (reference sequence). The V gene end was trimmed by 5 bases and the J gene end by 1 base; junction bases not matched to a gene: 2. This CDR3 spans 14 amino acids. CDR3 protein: CAWGTGGANTEAFF. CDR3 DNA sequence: TGTGCCTGGGGGACAGGGGGCGCGAACACTGAAGCTTTCTTT.